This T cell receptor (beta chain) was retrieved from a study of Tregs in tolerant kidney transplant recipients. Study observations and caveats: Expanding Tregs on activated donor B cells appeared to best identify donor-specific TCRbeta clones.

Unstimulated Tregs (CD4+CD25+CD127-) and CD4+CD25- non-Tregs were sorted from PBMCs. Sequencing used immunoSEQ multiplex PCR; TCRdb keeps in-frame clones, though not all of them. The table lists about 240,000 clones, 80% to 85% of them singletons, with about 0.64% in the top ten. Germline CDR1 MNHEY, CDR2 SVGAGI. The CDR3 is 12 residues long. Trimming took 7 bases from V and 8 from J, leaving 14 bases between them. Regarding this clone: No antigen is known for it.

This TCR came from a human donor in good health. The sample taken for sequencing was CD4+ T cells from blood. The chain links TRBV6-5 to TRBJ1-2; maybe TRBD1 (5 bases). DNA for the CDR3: TGTGCCAGCATGTCGGGGGAACGGGGCTACACCTTC. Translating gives CASMSGERGYTF.